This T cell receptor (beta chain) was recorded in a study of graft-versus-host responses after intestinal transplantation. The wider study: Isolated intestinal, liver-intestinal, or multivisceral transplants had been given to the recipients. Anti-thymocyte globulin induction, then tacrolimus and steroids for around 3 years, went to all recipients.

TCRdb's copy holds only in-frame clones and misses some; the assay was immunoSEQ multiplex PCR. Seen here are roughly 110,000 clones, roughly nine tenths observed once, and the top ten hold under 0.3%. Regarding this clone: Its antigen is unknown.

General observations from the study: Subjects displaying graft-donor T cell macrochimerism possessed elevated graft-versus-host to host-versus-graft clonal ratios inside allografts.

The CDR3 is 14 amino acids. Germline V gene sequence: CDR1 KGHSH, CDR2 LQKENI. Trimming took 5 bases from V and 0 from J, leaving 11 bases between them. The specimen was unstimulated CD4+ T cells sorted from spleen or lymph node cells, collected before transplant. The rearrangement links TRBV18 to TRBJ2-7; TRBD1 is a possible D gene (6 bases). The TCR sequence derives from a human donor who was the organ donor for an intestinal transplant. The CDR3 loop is CASSSRDNSYEQYF. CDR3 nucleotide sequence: TGTGCCAGCTCATCCCGGGACAACTCCTACGAGCAGTACTTC.